This passage covers 13 T cell receptor beta chains from one sample sequenced in a study of shared clonotypes between healthy human individuals. TCRdb's copy holds only in-frame clones and misses some; the assay was immunoSEQ multiplex PCR. The sample carries approximately 1.5 million clones, 95% to 99% recorded once. Sequencing was done on a sample of naive CD4+ T cells sorted from blood. Subset meaning: CD45RA+ positively selected. The receptor set was obtained from a man under 40 in good health.

This chain links TRBV9 with TRBJ1-2, with 12 bases fitting TRBD1. Germline V CDR1 and CDR2: SGDLS, YYNGEE. V was pared by 3 bases and J by 3 bases, with 9 bases of the junction left unmatched. This CDR3 contains 17 residues. CDR3 amino acids: CASSAPGQGAFHYGYTF. The CDR3 coding sequence is TGTGCCAGCAGCGCTCCGGGACAGGGGGCTTTCCACTATGGCTACACCTTC.

This clone showed up just once. This rearrangement joins TRBV7-9 to TRBJ2-5; 10 bases map to TRBD2. The V gene's germline CDR1 is SEHNR and CDR2 FQNEAQ (reference sequence). This CDR3 has 16 residues. V was clipped by 1 base and J by 4 bases; unmatched bases: 6. CDR3 nucleotides: TGTGCCAGCAGCTTAGGGTTAGCGGGAGGAGGAGAGACCCAGTACTTC. Residues: CASSLGLAGGGETQYF.

The chain couples TRBV10-1 to TRBJ2-1; D perhaps matches TRBD2 (6 bases). This CDR3 has 16 residues. The V gene's germline CDR1 is WNHNN and CDR2 SYGVQD (reference sequence). With 4 bases removed from V and 1 base from J, the gap between germline ends came to 14 bases. The CDR3 region has the DNA TGCGCCAGCAGTGGATCGACTAGTATATCCTACAATGAGCAGTTCTTC. Protein sequence: CASSGSTSISYNEQFF.

Written as DNA, the CDR3 is TGCAGCGCTCATACGGTAGCACCCGCTAATGAGCAGTTCTTC. Translated: CSAHTVAPANEQFF. The V gene is TRBV29-1, the J gene TRBJ2-1; D remains unclear. This CDR3 is built from 14 residues. V lost 7 bases and J lost 7, with 20 bases in between. The germline V gene has CDR1 SQVTM and CDR2 ANQGSEA.

The rearrangement uses TRBV27 and TRBJ2-1, with 10 bases aligning to TRBD2. This CDR3 has 18 amino acids. Germline-derived CDR1 and CDR2 are MNHEY and SMNVEV (reference sequence). After removal of 0 bases from V and 7 bases from J, the junction contained 12 bases not matched to a gene. For the CDR3, the DNA is TGTGCCAGCAGTTTATCCCGTCTAGCGGGAGCCACTGGGAATGAGCAGTTCTTC. Its protein product is CASSLSRLAGATGNEQFF.

The chain employs TRBV28 and TRBJ2-5; 7 nucleotides match TRBD1. CDR1 is MDHEN and CDR2 is SYDVKM in the germline V gene. V lost 5 bases and J lost 5; bases outside the gene matches: 5. There are 13 residues in the CDR3. The CDR3 is CASSRQGVETQYF. Written as DNA, the CDR3 is TGTGCCAGCAGTCGACAGGGAGTCGAGACCCAGTACTTC.

In its sample, this clone was seen once. V gene TRBV4-3 combines with J gene TRBJ1-2; 9 bases agree with TRBD1. V gave up 0 bases and J gave up 7 bases; unmatched junction bases: 6. CDR1 LGHNA and CDR2 YSLEER come from the germline V gene. The CDR3 runs 15 residues. In DNA, the CDR3 is TGCGCCAGCAGCCAAGATGAGGACAGGGGCCGTGGCTACACCTTC. Its protein is CASSQDEDRGRGYTF.

The sample holds one count of this clone. The chain carries TRBV4-3 and TRBJ2-7; D remains ambiguous. The V gene lost 4 bases and the J gene lost 6 bases, with 10 bases spanning the gap. Per the germline V gene, CDR1 is LGHNA and CDR2 is YSLEER. The CDR3 spans 12 residues. CDR3 amino acids: CASSLRFGEQYF. Written as DNA, the CDR3 is TGCGCCAGCAGCCTTCGGTTTGGCGAGCAGTACTTC.

Comment on this clone: Other DNA variants within this sample encode the same CDR3. V gene TRBV5-1 combines with J gene TRBJ2-5; D possibly corresponds to TRBD1 (5 bases). The ends were cut back, 5 bases at V and 1 base at J, with 9 bases in the middle. The CDR3 consists of 13 residues. The germline gives CDR1 SGHRS, CDR2 YFSETQ. The CDR3 coding sequence is TGCGCCAGCAGTTCAGGGCTCCAAGAGACCCAGTACTTC. This gives the protein CASSSGLQETQYF.

The rearrangement uses TRBV4-3 and TRBJ1-4; D not resolved. Germline V gene data show CDR1 as LGHNA and CDR2 as YSLEER. The germline V and J ends were trimmed by 0 bases and 4 bases, with 9 bases remaining between them. This CDR3 has 15 amino acids. In DNA form, the CDR3 reads TGCGCCAGCAGCCAAGAATGGTCGGTTAATGAAAAACTGTTTTTT. It yields the protein CASSQEWSVNEKLFF.

The chain carries TRBV6-1 and TRBJ1-5; unclear D gene. Germline V CDR1 and CDR2: MNHNS, SASEGT. V was cut by 1 base and J by 6 bases, with 10 bases left in between. CDR3 size: 14 residues. The chain's CDR3 is CASSEGPEGQPQHF. CDR3 bases: TGTGCCAGCAGTGAAGGGCCAGAGGGTCAGCCCCAGCATTTT.

The genes are TRBV7-8 and TRBJ2-7, with no clear D. Germline values: CDR1 SGHVS, CDR2 FQNEAQ. Trimming took off 5 bases at V and 0 bases at J, with 8 bases between the two ends. The CDR3 extends over 13 amino acids. CDR3 residues: CASSRRASYEQYF. The CDR3 coding sequence is TGTGCCAGCAGCCGCAGAGCCTCCTACGAGCAGTACTTC.

This chain joins TRBV15 and TRBJ1-4, with D possibly matching TRBD1 (5 bases). The germline V gene encodes CDR1 LNHNV and CDR2 YYDKDF (reference sequence). The CDR3 consists of 16 residues. V was clipped by 7 bases and J by 7 bases, with 22 bases between them. The CDR3 reads CATNLPGALNTEKLFF. The DNA for the CDR3 is TGTGCCACCAACCTGCCCGGGGCCTTAAATACTGAAAAACTGTTTTTT.